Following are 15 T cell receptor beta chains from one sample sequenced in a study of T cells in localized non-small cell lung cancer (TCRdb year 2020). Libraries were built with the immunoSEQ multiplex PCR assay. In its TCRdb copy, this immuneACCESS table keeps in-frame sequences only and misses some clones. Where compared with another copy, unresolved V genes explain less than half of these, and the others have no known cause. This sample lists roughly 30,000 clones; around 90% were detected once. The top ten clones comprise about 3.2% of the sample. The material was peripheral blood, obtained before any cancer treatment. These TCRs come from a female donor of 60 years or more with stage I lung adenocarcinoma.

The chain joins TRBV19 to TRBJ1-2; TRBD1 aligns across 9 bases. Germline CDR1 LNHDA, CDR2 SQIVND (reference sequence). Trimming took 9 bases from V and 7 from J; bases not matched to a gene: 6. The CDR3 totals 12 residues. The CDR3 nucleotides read TGTGCCAGCCAAGGACAGGGGCTTGGCTACACCTTC. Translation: CASQGQGLGYTF.

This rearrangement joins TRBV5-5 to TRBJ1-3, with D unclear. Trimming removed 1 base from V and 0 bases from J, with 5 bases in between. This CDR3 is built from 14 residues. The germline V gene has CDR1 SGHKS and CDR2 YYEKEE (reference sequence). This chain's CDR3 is CASSLILSGNTIYF. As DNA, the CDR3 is TGTGCCAGCAGCTTGATCCTCTCTGGAAACACCATATATTTT.

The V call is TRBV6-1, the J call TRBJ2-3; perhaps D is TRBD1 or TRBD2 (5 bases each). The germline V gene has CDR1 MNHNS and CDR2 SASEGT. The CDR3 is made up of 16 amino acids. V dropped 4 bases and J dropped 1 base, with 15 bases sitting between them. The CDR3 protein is CASSGNRGAGTDTQYF. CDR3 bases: TGTGCCAGCAGTGGAAATCGGGGCGCAGGCACAGATACGCAGTATTTT.

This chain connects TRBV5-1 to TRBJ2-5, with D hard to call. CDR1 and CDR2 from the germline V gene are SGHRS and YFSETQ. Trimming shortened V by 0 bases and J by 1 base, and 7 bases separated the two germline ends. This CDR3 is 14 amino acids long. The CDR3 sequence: CASSLGPIQETQYF. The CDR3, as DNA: TGCGCCAGCAGCTTGGGTCCGATCCAAGAGACCCAGTACTTC.

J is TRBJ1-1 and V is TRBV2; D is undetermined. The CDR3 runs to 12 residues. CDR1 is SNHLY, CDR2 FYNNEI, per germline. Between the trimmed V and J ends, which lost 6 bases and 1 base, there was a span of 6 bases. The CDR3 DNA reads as TGTGCCAGCAGAGAGGAGAACACTGAAGCTTTCTTT. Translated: CASREENTEAFF.

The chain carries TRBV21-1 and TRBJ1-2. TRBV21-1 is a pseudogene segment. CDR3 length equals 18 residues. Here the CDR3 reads CASSKRPVLSSAGYGYTF. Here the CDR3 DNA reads TGTGCCAGCAGCAAACGGCCCGTTTTGTCGTCGGCCGGCTATGGCTACACCTTC.

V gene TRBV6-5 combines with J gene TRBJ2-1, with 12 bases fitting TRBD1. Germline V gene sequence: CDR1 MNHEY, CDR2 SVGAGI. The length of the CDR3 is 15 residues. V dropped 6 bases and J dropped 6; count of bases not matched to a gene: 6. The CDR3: CASSRGTGGSNEQFF. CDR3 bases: TGTGCCAGCAGCCGCGGGACAGGGGGCTCCAATGAGCAGTTCTTC.

CDR3 protein: CASSLGERSTYGYTF. For the CDR3, the DNA is TGCGCCAGCAGCTTGGGAGAAAGGAGCACCTATGGCTACACCTTC. V usage is TRBV5-1 and J usage is TRBJ1-2; D unresolved. V was pared by 0 bases and J by 4 bases, with 13 bases between. The length of the CDR3 is 15 residues. CDR1 is SGHRS and CDR2 is YFSETQ in the germline V gene.

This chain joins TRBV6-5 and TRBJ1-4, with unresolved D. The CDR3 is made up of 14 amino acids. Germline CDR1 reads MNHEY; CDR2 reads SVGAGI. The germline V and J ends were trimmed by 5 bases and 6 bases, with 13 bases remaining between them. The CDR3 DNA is TGTGCCAGCAGTCGAGAGGGTGGCGATGAAAAACTGTTTTTT. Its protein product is CASSREGGDEKLFF.

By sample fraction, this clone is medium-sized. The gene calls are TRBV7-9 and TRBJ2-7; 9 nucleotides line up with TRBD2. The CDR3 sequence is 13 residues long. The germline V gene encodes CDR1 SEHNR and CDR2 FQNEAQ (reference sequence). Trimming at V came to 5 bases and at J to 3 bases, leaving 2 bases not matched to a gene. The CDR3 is CASSKREDYEQYF. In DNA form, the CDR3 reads TGTGCCAGCAGCAAGCGGGAGGACTACGAGCAGTACTTC.

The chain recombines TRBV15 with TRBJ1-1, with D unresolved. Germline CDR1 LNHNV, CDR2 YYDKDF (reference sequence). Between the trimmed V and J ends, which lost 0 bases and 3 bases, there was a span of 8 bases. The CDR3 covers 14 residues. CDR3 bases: TGTGCCACCAGCAGAGAGGCTAGGGACACTGAAGCTTTCTTT. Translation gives CATSREARDTEAFF.

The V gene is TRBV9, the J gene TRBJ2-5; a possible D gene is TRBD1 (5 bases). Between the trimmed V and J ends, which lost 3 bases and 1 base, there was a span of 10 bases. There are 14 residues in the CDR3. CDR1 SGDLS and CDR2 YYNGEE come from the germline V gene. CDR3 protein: CASSATEAQETQYF. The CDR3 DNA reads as TGTGCCAGCAGCGCGACAGAGGCCCAAGAGACCCAGTACTTC.

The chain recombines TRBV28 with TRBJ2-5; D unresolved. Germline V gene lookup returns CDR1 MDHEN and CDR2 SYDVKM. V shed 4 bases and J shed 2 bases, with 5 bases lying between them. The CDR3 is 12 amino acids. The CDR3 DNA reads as TGTGCCAGCAGTTCTCTTCAAGAGACCCAGTACTTC. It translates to CASSSLQETQYF.

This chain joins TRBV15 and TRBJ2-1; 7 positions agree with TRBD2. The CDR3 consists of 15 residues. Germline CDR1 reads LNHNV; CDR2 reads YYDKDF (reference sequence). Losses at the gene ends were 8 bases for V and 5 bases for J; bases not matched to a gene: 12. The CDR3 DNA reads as TGTGCCACCGCACCGGCTGGCGGGAGTCACAATGAGCAGTTCTTC. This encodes CATAPAGGSHNEQFF.

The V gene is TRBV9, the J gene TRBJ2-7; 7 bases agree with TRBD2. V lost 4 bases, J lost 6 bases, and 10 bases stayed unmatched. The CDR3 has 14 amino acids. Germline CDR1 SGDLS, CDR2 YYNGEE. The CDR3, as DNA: TGTGCCAGCAGCCCTCGGGGAGGGGTGGGCGAGCAGTACTTC. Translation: CASSPRGGVGEQYF.